This T cell receptor beta chain originates from a study of blood T cell repertoires in COVID-19. Across the study: Collection of acute and convalescent COVID-19 samples took place in the United States, Italy and Spain. T cells, B-cell-depleted T cells, or PBMCs provided the cDNA or gDNA that served as material.

This clone was picked up one time. Original processing methods: Estimation of nucleated cell counts relied on the amplification of reference gene primers. Sequencing used immunoSEQ multiplex PCR; TCRdb keeps in-frame clones, though not all of them. The DNA gave D and trimming, while V, J and clone size come from that table. The sample has roughly 240,000 clones; around 86% are singletons. Per germline, CDR1 SGHVS and CDR2 FQNEAQ. The CDR3 runs to 18 residues. V gave up 3 bases and J gave up 0 bases, with 18 bases separating them. The chain joins TRBV7-8 to TRBJ2-4; D is unresolved. Input material: peripheral blood. The TCR comes from a man younger than 30 with active or convalescent COVID-19. In nucleotides, the CDR3 is TGTGCCAGCAGCTTTAACCCCAGCGAAAACGCAGCCAAAAACATTCAGTACTTC. This translates into CASSFNPSENAAKNIQYF.